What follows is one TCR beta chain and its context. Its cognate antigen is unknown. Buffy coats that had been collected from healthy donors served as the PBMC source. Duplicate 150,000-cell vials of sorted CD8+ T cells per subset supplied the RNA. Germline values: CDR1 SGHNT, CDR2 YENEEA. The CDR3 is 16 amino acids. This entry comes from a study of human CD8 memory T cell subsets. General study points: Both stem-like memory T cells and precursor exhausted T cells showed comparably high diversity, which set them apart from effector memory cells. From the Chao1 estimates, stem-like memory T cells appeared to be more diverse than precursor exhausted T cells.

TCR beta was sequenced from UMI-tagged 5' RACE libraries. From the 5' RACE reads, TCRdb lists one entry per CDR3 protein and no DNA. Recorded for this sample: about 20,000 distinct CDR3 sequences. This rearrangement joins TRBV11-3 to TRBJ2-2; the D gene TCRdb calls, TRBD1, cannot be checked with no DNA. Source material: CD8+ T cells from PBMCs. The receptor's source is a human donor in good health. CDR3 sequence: CASSPWTGGNTGELFF. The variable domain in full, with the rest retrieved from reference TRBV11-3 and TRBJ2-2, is EAGVVQSPRYKIIEKKQPVAFWCNPISGHNTLYWYLQNLGQGPELLIRYENEEAVDDSQLPKDRFSAERLKGVDSTLKIQPAELGDSAVYLCASSPWTGGNTGELFFGEGSRLTVL.